The TCR beta chain described here comes from a study of T cell repertoires in aging, cancer and after chemotherapy. Whole-study context: Donor ages fell into six groups from 30 or younger up to 70 or older. Healthy donor repertoires were recorded over several months to years and showed clear clonal overlap.

Study results and limitations: Loss of evenness, beyond lost richness, contributed to age-related TCR diversity decline in cancer patients.

A mixed TRB-A/B primer pool amplified rearranged TRB by multiplex touch-down PCR. Each CDR3 protein is one row after TCRdb ran MiXCR on the multiplex PCR reads. The sample contains about 8,300 distinct CDR3 sequences, about 33% of which appear only once. The V gene lost 0 bases and the J gene lost 8 bases, with 14 bases spanning the gap. Germline CDR1 reads MNHEY; CDR2 reads SVGAGI. This CDR3 region has 15 residues. TCR beta rearrangements were amplified from peripheral blood genomic DNA. In its sample, this clonotype ranks as medium-sized. Its antigen is currently unknown. J is TRBJ2-1 and V is TRBV6-5; D not resolved. This TCR derives from a human donor in good health. Sequences were obtained from blood. In DNA, the CDR3 is TGTGCCAGCAGTTACTCGATGACGATTGGCGATGAGCAGTTCTTC. Residues: CASSYSMTIGDEQFF.